This TCR beta chain was captured by sequencing in a study of blood T cell repertoires in COVID-19. Overall study: The analysed material was cDNA or gDNA that came from T cells, B-cell-depleted T cells, or PBMCs.

Original data processing: Amplification of reference gene primers was used by the study to estimate nucleated cell counts. The protocol was immunoSEQ multiplex PCR, while the TCRdb copy is restricted to in-frame clones and leaves out a portion. D and trimming come from the DNA, and the V and J calls and clone size come from that table. The table has over 100,000 clones, over 80% seen once. The CDR3 is 18 residues long. Trimming cost V 4 bases and J 3 bases, with 21 bases left between them. Per germline, CDR1 KGHDR and CDR2 SFDVKD. The specimen was peripheral blood. The chain combines TRBV24-1 with TRBJ2-4; TRBD1 might be the D (6 bases). The clonotype was recovered from a man aged 50 to 59 with active COVID-19. In DNA, the CDR3 is TGTGCCACCAGTGACCCCTCCTTTAGCACAGGGATCAAAAACATTCAGTACTTC. Translating it yields CATSDPSFSTGIKNIQYF.